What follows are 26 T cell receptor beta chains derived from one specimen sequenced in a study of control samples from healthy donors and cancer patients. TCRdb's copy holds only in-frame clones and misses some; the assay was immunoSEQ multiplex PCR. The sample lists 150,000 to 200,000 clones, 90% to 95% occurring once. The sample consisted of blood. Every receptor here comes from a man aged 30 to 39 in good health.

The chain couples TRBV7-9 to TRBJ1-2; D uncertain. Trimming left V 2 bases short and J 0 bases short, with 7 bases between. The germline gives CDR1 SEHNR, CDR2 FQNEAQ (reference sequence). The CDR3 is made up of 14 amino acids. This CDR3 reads CASSLNLPNYGYTF. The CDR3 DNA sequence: TGTGCCAGCAGCTTAAACTTGCCTAACTATGGCTACACCTTC.

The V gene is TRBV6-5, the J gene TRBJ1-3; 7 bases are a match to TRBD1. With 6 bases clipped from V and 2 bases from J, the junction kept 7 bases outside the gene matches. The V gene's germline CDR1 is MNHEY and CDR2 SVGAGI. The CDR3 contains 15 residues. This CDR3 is CASRLGQGAGNTIYF. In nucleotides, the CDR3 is TGTGCCAGCAGGTTGGGGCAGGGGGCTGGAAACACCATATATTTT.

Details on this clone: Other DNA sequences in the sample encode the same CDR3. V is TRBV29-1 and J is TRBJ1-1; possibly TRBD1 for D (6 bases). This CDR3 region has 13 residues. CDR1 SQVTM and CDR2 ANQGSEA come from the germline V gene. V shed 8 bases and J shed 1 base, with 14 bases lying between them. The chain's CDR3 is CSSEGVWNTEAFF. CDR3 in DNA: TGCAGCAGCGAGGGGGTATGGAACACTGAAGCTTTCTTT.

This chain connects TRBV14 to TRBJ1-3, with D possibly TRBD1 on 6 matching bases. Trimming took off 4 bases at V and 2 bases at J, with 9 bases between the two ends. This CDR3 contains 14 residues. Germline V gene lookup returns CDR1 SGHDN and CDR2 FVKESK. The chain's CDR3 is CASSPQGTGNTIYF. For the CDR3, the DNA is TGTGCCAGCAGCCCTCAGGGGACTGGAAACACCATATATTTT.

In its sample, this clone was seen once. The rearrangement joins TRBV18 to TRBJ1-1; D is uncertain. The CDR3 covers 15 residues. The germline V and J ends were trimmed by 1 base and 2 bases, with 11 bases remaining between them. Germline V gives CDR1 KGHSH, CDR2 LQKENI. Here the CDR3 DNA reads TGTGCCAGCTCACCACTGGGTATCCCCAACACTGAAGCTTTCTTT. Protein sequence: CASSPLGIPNTEAFF.

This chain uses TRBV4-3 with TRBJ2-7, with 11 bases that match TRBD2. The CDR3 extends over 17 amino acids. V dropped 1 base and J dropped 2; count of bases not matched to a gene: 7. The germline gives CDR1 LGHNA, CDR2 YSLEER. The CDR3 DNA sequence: TGCGCCAGCAGCCAAGCCTCTAGCGGGGGGATTACCTACGAGCAGTACTTC. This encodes CASSQASSGGITYEQYF.

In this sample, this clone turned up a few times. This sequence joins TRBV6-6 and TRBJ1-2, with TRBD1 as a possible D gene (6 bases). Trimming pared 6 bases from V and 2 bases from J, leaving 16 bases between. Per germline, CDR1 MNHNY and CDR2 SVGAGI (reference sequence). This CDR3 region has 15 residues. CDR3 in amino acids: CASSPRTAHNYGYTF. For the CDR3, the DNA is TGTGCCAGCAGCCCTAGGACAGCTCACAACTATGGCTACACCTTC.

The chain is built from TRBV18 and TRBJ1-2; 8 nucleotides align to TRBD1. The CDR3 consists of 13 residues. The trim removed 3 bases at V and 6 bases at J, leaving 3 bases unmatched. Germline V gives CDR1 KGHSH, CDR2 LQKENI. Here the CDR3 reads CASSPGQADGYTF. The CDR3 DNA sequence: TGTGCCAGCTCACCGGGACAGGCAGATGGCTACACCTTC.

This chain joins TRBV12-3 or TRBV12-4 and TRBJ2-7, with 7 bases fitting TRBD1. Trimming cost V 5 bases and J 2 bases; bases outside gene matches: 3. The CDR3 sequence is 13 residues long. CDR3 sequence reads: CASSLGQTYEQYF. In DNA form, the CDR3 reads TGTGCCAGCAGTCTGGGACAGACCTACGAGCAGTACTTC.

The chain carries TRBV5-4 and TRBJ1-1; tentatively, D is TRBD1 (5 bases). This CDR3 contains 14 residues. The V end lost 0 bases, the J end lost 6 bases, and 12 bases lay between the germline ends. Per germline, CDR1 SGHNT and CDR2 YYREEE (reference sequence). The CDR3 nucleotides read TGTGCCAGCAGCTTGGATGGGGGGTGGCCTGAAGCTTTCTTT. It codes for CASSLDGGWPEAFF. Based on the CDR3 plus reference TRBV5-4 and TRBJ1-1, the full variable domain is ETGVTQSPTHLIKTRGQQVTLRCSSQSGHNTVSWYQQALGQGPQFIFQYYREEENGRGNFPPRFSGLQFPNYSSELNVNALELDDSALYLCASSLDGGWPEAFFGQGTRLTVV.

CDR3: CASSLSRDRRYEQYF. CDR3 coding DNA: TGTGCCAGCAGTTTGTCCCGGGACAGGAGGTACGAGCAGTACTTC. The rearrangement joins TRBV28 to TRBJ2-7, with 8 bases that match TRBD1. The CDR3 runs 15 residues. V shed 3 bases and J 4 bases; nucleotides not matched to a gene: 8. Germline V gene data show CDR1 as MDHEN and CDR2 as SYDVKM. The full variable domain, its missing parts supplied by reference TRBV28 and TRBJ2-7, is DVKVTQSSRYLVKRTGEKVFLECVQDMDHENMFWYRQDPGLGLRLIYFSYDVKMKEKGDIPEGYSVSREKKERFSLILESASTNQTSMYLCASSLSRDRRYEQYFGPGTRLTVT.

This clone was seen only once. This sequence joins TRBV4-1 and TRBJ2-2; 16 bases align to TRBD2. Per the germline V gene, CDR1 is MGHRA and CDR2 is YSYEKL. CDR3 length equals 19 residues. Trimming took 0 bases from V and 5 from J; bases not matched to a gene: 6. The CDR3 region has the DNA TGCGCCAGCAGCCAAGAGGGACTAGCGGGAGGGCCGGGGACCGGGGAGCTGTTTTTT. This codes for CASSQEGLAGGPGTGELFF.

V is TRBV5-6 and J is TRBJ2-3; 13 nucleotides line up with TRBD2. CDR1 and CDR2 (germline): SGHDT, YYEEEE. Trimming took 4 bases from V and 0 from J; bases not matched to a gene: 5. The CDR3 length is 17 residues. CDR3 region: CASSQGLAGPSTDTQYF. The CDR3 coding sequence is TGTGCCAGCAGCCAGGGACTAGCGGGGCCCAGCACAGATACGCAGTATTTT.

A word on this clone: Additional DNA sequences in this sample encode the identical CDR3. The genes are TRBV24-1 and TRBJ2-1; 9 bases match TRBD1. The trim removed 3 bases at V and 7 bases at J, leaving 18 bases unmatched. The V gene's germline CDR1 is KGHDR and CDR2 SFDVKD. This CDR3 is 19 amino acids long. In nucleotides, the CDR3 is TGTGCCACCAGTGATCCCCAATCAGGTCGGGACAGGGCCGGGAATGAGCAGTTCTTC. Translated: CATSDPQSGRDRAGNEQFF.

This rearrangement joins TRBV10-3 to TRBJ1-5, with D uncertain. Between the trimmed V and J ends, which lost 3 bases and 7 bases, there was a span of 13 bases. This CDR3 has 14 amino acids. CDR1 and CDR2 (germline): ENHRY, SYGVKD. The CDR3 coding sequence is TGTGCCATCAGTGACCCGATAGGAATGCAGCCCCAGCATTTT. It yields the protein CAISDPIGMQPQHF.

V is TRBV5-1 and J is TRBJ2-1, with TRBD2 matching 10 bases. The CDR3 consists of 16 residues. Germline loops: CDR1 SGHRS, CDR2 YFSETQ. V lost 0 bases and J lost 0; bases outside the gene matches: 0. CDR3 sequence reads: CASSLASGSSYNEQFF. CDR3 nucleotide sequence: TGCGCCAGCAGCTTGGCTAGCGGGAGCTCCTACAATGAGCAGTTCTTC.

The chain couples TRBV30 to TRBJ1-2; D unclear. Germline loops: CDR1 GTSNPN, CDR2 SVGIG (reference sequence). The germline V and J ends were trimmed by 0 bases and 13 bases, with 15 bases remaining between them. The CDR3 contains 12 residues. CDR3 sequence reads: CAWSVLGMGLTF. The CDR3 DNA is TGTGCCTGGAGTGTACTTGGTATGGGCCTCACCTTC.

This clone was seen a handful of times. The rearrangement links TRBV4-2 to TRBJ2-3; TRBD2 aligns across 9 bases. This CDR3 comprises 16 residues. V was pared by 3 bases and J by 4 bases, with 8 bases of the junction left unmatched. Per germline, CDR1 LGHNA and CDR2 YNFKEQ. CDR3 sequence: CASSHRSGRIADTQYF. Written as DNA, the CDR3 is TGTGCCAGCAGCCATCGGAGCGGGAGGATTGCAGATACGCAGTATTTT.

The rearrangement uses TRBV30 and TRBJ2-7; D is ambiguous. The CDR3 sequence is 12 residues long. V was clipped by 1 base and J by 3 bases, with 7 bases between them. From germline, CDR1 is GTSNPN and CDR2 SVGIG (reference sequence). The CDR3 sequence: CAWSDPGYEQYF. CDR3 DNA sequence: TGTGCCTGGAGTGATCCAGGCTACGAGCAGTACTTC.

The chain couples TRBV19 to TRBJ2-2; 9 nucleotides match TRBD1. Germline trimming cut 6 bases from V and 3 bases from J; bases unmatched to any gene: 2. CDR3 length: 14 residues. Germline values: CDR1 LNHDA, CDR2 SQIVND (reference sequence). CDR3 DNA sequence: TGTGCCAGTAGGACAGGGGGGGACACCGGGGAGCTGTTTTTT. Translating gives CASRTGGDTGELFF. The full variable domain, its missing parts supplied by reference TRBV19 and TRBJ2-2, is DGGITQSPKYLFRKEGQNVTLSCEQNLNHDAMYWYRQDPGQGLRLIYYSQIVNDFQKGDIAEGYSVSREKKESFPLTVTSAQKNPTAFYLCASRTGGDTGELFFGEGSRLTVL.

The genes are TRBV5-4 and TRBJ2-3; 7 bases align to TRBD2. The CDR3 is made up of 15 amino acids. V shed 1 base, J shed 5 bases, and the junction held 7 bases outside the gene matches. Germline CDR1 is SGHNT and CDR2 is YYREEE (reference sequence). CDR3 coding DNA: TGTGCCAGCAGCTTGAGTAGCACGGGGGGAGATACGCAGTATTTT. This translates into CASSLSSTGGDTQYF.

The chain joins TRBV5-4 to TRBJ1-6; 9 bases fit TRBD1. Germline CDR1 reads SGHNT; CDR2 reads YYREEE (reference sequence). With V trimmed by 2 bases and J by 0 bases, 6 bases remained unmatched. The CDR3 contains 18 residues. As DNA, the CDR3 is TGTGCCAGCAGCTTTAAGGGACAGGGAAGCTCCTATAATTCACCCCTCCACTTT. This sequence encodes CASSFKGQGSSYNSPLHF.

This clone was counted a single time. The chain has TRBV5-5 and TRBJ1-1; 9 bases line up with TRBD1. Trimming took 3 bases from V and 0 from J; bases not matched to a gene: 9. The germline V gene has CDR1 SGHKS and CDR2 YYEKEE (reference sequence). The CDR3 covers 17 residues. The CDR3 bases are TGTGCCAGCAGCTCCGACAGGGGGTTCGACCTGAACACTGAAGCTTTCTTT. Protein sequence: CASSSDRGFDLNTEAFF.

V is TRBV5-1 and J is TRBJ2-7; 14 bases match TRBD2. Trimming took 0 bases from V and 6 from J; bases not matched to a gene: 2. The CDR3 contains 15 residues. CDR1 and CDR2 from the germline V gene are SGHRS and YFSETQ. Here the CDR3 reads CASSLGGTSGSEQYF. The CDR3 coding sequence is TGCGCCAGCAGCTTGGGGGGGACTAGCGGGAGCGAGCAGTACTTC.

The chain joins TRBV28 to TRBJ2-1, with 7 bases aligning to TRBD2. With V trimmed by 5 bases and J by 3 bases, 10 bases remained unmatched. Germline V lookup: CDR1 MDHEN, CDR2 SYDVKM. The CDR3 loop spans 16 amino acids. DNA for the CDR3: TGTGCCAGCAGTCCGAATCTAGCGGTCCTCTACAATGAGCAGTTCTTC. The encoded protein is CASSPNLAVLYNEQFF.

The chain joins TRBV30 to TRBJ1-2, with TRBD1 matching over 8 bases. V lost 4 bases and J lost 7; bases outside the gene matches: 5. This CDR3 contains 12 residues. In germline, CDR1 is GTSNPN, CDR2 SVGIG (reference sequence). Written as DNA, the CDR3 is TGTGCCTGGAACAGGGGGGGCAGTGGCTACACCTTC. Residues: CAWNRGGSGYTF.